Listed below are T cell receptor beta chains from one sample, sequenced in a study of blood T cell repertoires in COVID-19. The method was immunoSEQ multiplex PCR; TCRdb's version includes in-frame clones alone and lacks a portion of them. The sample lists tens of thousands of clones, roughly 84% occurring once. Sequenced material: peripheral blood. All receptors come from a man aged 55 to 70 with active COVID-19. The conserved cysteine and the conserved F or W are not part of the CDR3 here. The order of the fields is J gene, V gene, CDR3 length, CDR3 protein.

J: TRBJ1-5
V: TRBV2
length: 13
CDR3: ASRPWTGVDQPQH

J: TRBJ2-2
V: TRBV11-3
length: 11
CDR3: ASSRTSPGELF

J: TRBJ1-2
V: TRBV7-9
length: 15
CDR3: ASSPIGTGLMRDGYT

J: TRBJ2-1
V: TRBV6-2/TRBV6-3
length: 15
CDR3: ASSYSDPSGIYNEQF

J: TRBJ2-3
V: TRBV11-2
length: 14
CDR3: ASSLAAGANTDTQY

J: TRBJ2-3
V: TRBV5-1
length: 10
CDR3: ASSGSWDTQY

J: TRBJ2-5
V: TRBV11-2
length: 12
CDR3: ASSRDRVSETQY

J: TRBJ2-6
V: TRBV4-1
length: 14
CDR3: ASSYPGGVGANVLT

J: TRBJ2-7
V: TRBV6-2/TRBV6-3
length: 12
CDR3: ASSYSRGSGEQY

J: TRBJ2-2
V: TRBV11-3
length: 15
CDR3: ASSLIRGEGHPGELF

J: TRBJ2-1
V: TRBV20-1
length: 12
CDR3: SASSTGGYNEQF

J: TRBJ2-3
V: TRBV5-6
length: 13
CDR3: ASSLYTSEADTQY

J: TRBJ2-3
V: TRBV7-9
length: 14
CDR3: ASTPPLAPSTDTQY

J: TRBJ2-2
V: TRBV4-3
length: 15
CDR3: ASSQDLGGRGTGELF

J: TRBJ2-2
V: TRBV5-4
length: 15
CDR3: ASSLGGQGPNTGELF

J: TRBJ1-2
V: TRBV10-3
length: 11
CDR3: AIKRDLDYGYT